This TCR beta chain was identified in a study of blood T cell repertoires in COVID-19. Study details: Both acute and convalescent COVID-19 samples were obtained from the United States, Italy and Spain. In each case, the material was cDNA or gDNA derived from T cells, B-cell-depleted T cells, or PBMCs.

CDR3 length equals 17 residues. The ends lost 0 bases at V and 7 bases at J; junction bases unmatched: 7. From germline, CDR1 is MNHNS and CDR2 SASEGT. Measured with immunoSEQ multiplex PCR; TCRdb has only the in-frame clones, and not every one. In the table there are approximately 530,000 clones, 70% to 90% of which are singletons. The clonotype comes from a woman aged 45-65 years with COVID-19, enrolled during active disease. The chain joins TRBV6-1 to TRBJ1-6; 9 bases match TRBD1. The sample comprised peripheral blood. For the CDR3, the DNA is TGTGCCAGCAGTGAAGCACGGACAGGGGTTACCAATTCACCCCTCCACTTT. It specifies CASSEARTGVTNSPLHF.